A single count supports the clone carrying this TCR beta chain. The data stem from a study of blood T cell repertoires in COVID-19. Study overall: The samples span acute and convalescent COVID-19 from the United States, Italy and Spain.

The CDR3 sequence is 16 residues long. Trimming removed 1 base from V and 0 bases from J, with 10 bases in between. Germline CDR1 and CDR2: KGHDR and SFDVKD. How the authors handled the data: It was from reference gene primer amplification that nucleated cell counts were estimated. Sequencing was performed with immunoSEQ multiplex PCR; in TCRdb, only in-frame clones are kept and a portion is missing. The V and J calls and clone size are taken from that table; D and trimming were inferred from the DNA. Of over 150,000 clones listed, roughly 80% are singletons. This TCR derives from a man in his 70s with acute or convalescent COVID-19. Sequenced: peripheral blood. The chain joins TRBV24-1 to TRBJ2-3; D not certain. DNA for the CDR3: TGTGCCACCAGTGATTTTGTCAAAGCTAGCACAGATACGCAGTATTTT. The encoded protein is CATSDFVKASTDTQYF.